Listed here are 23 T cell receptor beta chains from one sample, sequenced in a study of T cells after yellow fever vaccination. TCRdb used MiXCR to reprocess the 5' RACE reads, holding one entry per CDR3 protein. The repertoire has approximately 300,000 distinct CDR3 sequences, around 10% of them found once; the top ten carry roughly 3%. The sample was CD4+ T cells sorted from PBMCs, taken 45 days after the yellow fever booster vaccination. These receptors were taken from a man between 18 and 35 years old who received the YFV17D yellow fever vaccine.

The gene calls are TRBV6-5 and TRBJ1-2; 8 bases align to TRBD1. The CDR3 is 16 residues long. After removal of 0 bases from V and 2 bases from J, the junction contained 5 bases not matched to a gene. Germline lookup yields CDR1 MNHEY and CDR2 SVGAGI. CDR3 bases: TGTGCCAGCAGTTACTCTCGGACAGGGAAGAACTATGGCTACACCTTC. Translated: CASSYSRTGKNYGYTF.

The chain has TRBV20-1 and TRBJ2-3; the match to TRBD2 covers 8 bases. J gave up 5 bases and V 3 bases, and 13 bases lay outside the gene matches. In germline, CDR1 is DFQATT, CDR2 SNEGSKA (reference sequence). The CDR3 has 16 amino acids. The CDR3 DNA is TGCAGTGCTAGCGGGGGGGCCGGAAAGGGGTTAGATACGCAGTATTTT. Its translation is CSASGGAGKGLDTQYF.

This clonotype was counted between two and nine times. The chain carries TRBV18 and TRBJ2-1; 7 bases are a match to TRBD1. From germline, CDR1 is KGHSH and CDR2 LQKENI. This CDR3 comprises 14 residues. V was pared by 6 bases and J by 7 bases, with 9 bases of the junction left unmatched. CDR3 in amino acids: CASSPRQGGNEQFF. The CDR3 nucleotides are TGTGCCAGCTCGCCCCGACAGGGTGGGAATGAGCAGTTCTTC.

The rearrangement joins TRBV7-2 to TRBJ1-6, with D uncertain. This CDR3 has 12 residues. Trimming cost V 4 bases and J 7 bases, with 5 bases left between them. The germline V gene encodes CDR1 SGHTA and CDR2 FQGNSA. The CDR3 DNA follows: TGTGCCAGCAGCTACGCAAATTCACCCCTCCACTTT. It specifies CASSYANSPLHF.

The CDR3 loop reads CASSLIGGDRTDTQYF. The CDR3 DNA sequence: TGTGCCAGCAGCTTAATTGGGGGGGACCGCACAGATACGCAGTATTTT. This chain connects TRBV7-3 to TRBJ2-3; 7 positions match TRBD2. Germline-derived CDR1 and CDR2 are SGHTA and FQGTGA. This CDR3 is 16 amino acids long. V gave up 1 base and J gave up 1 base; unmatched junction bases: 5. The full variable domain, its missing parts supplied by reference TRBV7-3 and TRBJ2-3, is GAGVSQTPSNKVTEKGKYVELRCDPISGHTALYWYRQSLGQGPEFLIYFQGTGAADDSGLPNDRFFAVRPEGSVSTLKIQRTERGDSAVYLCASSLIGGDRTDTQYFGPGTRLTVL.

This chain links TRBV10-3 with TRBJ2-7, with 7 positions matching TRBD2. The CDR3 extends over 13 amino acids. From germline, CDR1 is ENHRY and CDR2 SYGVKD. Trimming took 8 bases from V and 9 from J; bases not matched to a gene: 13. CDR3 sequence: CAIRGGGPFGQYV. CDR3 DNA: TGTGCCATCCGTGGCGGGGGACCTTTTGGGCAGTACGTC.

This clonotype came up a few times. This rearrangement joins TRBV7-2 to TRBJ2-1; 10 bases are a match to TRBD1. V lost 5 bases and J lost 5; bases outside the gene matches: 6. The CDR3 length is 15 residues. In germline, CDR1 is SGHTA, CDR2 FQGNSA. This CDR3 reads CASSNRDRGHNEQFF. Here the CDR3 DNA reads TGTGCCAGCAGCAACCGGGACAGGGGACACAATGAGCAGTTCTTC. The full variable domain, its missing parts supplied by reference TRBV7-2 and TRBJ2-1, is GAGVSQSPSNKVTEKGKDVELRCDPISGHTALYWYRQSLGQGLEFLIYFQGNSAPDKSGLPSDRFSAERTGGSVSTLTIQRTQQEDSAVYLCASSNRDRGHNEQFFGPGTRLTVL.

This clonotype was counted ten times or more. The chain is built from TRBV20-1 and TRBJ2-7, with unresolved D. Germline CDR1 reads DFQATT; CDR2 reads SNEGSKA (reference sequence). This CDR3 is 13 amino acids long. V dropped 3 bases and J dropped 3 bases, with 12 bases sitting between them. The CDR3 DNA follows: TGCAGTGCTAGGTCCTATTCGGGCTACGAGCAGTACTTC. Amino acids: CSARSYSGYEQYF.

This clonotype was counted a few times. The V call is TRBV20-1, the J call TRBJ1-3; no clear D. Trimming pared 3 bases from V and 8 bases from J, leaving 17 bases between. CDR1 and CDR2 (germline): DFQATT, SNEGSKA (reference sequence). This CDR3 region has 14 residues. The DNA for the CDR3 is TGCAGTGCTAGCAACACCTTGTCCCCTTACACCATATATTTT. Encoded protein: CSASNTLSPYTIYF.

This clonotype was counted many times. The CDR3 region is CASSQEYGRDQYF. DNA for the CDR3: TGTGCCAGCAGCCAAGAATATGGGCGAGACCAGTACTTC. J is TRBJ2-5 and V is TRBV4-2, with D hard to call. Germline-derived CDR1 and CDR2 are LGHNA and YNFKEQ. The V gene lost 0 bases and the J gene lost 10 bases, with 12 bases spanning the gap. CDR3 length: 13 residues.

The V gene is TRBV4-3, the J gene TRBJ1-1; D is ambiguous. This CDR3 is 13 amino acids long. Germline V lookup: CDR1 LGHNA, CDR2 YSLEER. V lost 0 bases to trimming and J lost 7 bases, with 9 bases between them. CDR3 nucleotide sequence: TGCGCCAGCAGCCAAGATCAGACGGTTGAAGCTTTCTTT. Protein product: CASSQDQTVEAFF.

This clonotype was seen a handful of times. V and J are TRBV6-5 and TRBJ2-2; D is perhaps TRBD1 (5 bases). Looked up from germline, CDR1 is MNHEY and CDR2 is SVGAGI. The CDR3 consists of 13 residues. Trimming stripped 7 bases from V and 3 bases from J, with 9 bases between. CDR3 protein: CASNRLYTGELFF. The CDR3 DNA reads TGTGCCAGCAACAGGCTATACACCGGGGAGCTGTTTTTT.

The chain couples TRBV7-9 to TRBJ2-7, with 12 bases fitting TRBD2. V gave up 9 bases and J gave up 4 bases; unmatched junction bases: 7. Per germline, CDR1 SEHNR and CDR2 FQNEAQ (reference sequence). The CDR3 runs 14 residues. The CDR3, as DNA: TGTGCCAGTACTAGCGGGGGGAATCCTTACGAGCAGTACGTC. Translation gives CASTSGGNPYEQYV.

This clonotype was observed a few times. This CDR3 is CASSLLNFQETQYF. CDR3 coding DNA: TGTGCCAGCAGCTTACTTAACTTCCAAGAGACCCAGTACTTC. This chain links TRBV11-2 with TRBJ2-5; D not resolved. Looked up from germline, CDR1 is SGHAT and CDR2 is FQNNGV. The CDR3 consists of 14 residues. The V end was cut by 2 bases, the J end by 1 base, with 8 bases between.

The chain recombines TRBV5-4 with TRBJ2-6; D not resolved. Per the germline V gene, CDR1 is SGHNT and CDR2 is YYREEE (reference sequence). The CDR3 has 15 residues. V lost 2 bases, J lost 0 bases, and 6 bases lay in between. The CDR3 DNA is TGTGCCAGCAGCTTATCAGTCTCTGGGGCCAACGTCCTGACTTTC. Translating it yields CASSLSVSGANVLTF.

This clonotype occurred a few times. The chain employs TRBV7-9 and TRBJ2-3; D may match TRBD1 or TRBD2 (5 bases each). V was cut by 6 bases and J by 4 bases, with 23 bases left in between. Germline V gives CDR1 SEHNR, CDR2 FQNEAQ (reference sequence). The CDR3 has 17 amino acids. CDR3 bases: TGTGCCAGCAGACCTCCCAAGGGTCGAGGGGACGCAGATACGCAGTATTTT. This sequence encodes CASRPPKGRGDADTQYF. Drawing the rest from reference TRBV7-9 and TRBJ2-3, the complete variable domain is DTGVSQNPRHKITKRGQNVTFRCDPISEHNRLYWYRQTLGQGPEFLTYFQNEAQLEKSRLLSDRFSAERPKGSFSTLEIQRTEQGDSAMYLCASRPPKGRGDADTQYFGPGTRLTVL.

This clonotype was observed at least ten times. The rearrangement joins TRBV27 to TRBJ2-5; 8 bases are shared with TRBD1. The CDR3 sequence is 14 residues long. Trimming removed 5 bases from V and 5 bases from J; junction bases left unmatched: 7. Germline CDR1 reads MNHEY; CDR2 reads SMNVEV (reference sequence). The CDR3 DNA follows: TGTGCCAGCAGTCACAGGACAGGGCAGGAGACCCAGTACTTC. It codes for CASSHRTGQETQYF.

The CDR3 protein is CASSPVRTPSTDTQYF. The CDR3 DNA is TGTGCCAGCAGCCCTGTCAGGACCCCTAGCACAGATACGCAGTATTTT. This chain connects TRBV7-3 to TRBJ2-3; D is uncertain. CDR1 is SGHTA and CDR2 is FQGTGA in the germline V gene. Trimming took off 5 bases at V and 0 bases at J, with 15 bases between the two ends. The CDR3 has 16 residues. Complete variable domain (other parts from reference TRBV7-3 and TRBJ2-3): GAGVSQTPSNKVTEKGKYVELRCDPISGHTALYWYRQSLGQGPEFLIYFQGTGAADDSGLPNDRFFAVRPEGSVSTLKIQRTERGDSAVYLCASSPVRTPSTDTQYFGPGTRLTVL.

The chain carries TRBV28 and TRBJ1-1; D might be TRBD1 (5 bases). V dropped 4 bases and J dropped 8 bases, with 17 bases sitting between them. The CDR3 consists of 14 residues. In germline, CDR1 is MDHEN, CDR2 SYDVKM. The CDR3 DNA reads as TGTGCCAGCAGTTGGGGGGGGAAATGGGCCGAAGCTTTCTTT. Amino acids: CASSWGGKWAEAFF.

This chain uses TRBV18 with TRBJ2-7; either TRBD1 or TRBD2 may supply D (5 bases each). CDR1 KGHSH and CDR2 LQKENI come from the germline V gene. This CDR3 is 14 amino acids long. Trimming left V 6 bases short and J 6 bases short, with 18 bases between. This CDR3 reads CASSLLEGNGEQYV. CDR3 nucleotides: TGTGCCAGCTCCCTGCTAGAGGGGAATGGCGAGCAGTACGTC.

This clonotype was found many times. The chain combines TRBV20-1 with TRBJ2-7, with TRBD2 as a possible D gene (5 bases). Germline-derived CDR1 and CDR2 are DFQATT and SNEGSKA (reference sequence). Between the trimmed V and J ends, which lost 0 bases and 0 bases, there was a span of 15 bases. CDR3 length equals 16 residues. CDR3 region: CSARDRQRPLSYEQYV. The CDR3 nucleotides read TGCAGTGCTAGAGACCGGCAGCGGCCACTCTCCTACGAGCAGTACGTC.

This clonotype was observed a few times. The chain is built from TRBV7-2 and TRBJ1-2, with TRBD1 as a possible D gene (6 bases). This CDR3 has 13 amino acids. The V gene lost 5 bases and the J gene lost 3 bases, with 10 bases spanning the gap. CDR1 is SGHTA and CDR2 is FQGNSA in the germline V gene. CDR3 DNA: TGTGCCAGCAGCCAACAGGGCCACTATGGCTACACCTTC. It specifies CASSQQGHYGYTF.

This clonotype was observed at least ten times. The J gene is TRBJ1-5, the V gene TRBV6-5; D unresolved. The germline V and J ends were trimmed by 2 bases and 6 bases, with 11 bases remaining between them. This CDR3 has 14 residues. Germline lookup yields CDR1 MNHEY and CDR2 SVGAGI. The CDR3 DNA is TGTGCCAGCAGTTACGCCGCCTGGGGTCAGCCCCAGCATTTT. This gives the protein CASSYAAWGQPQHF.